Listed here is a single T cell receptor (beta chain). This clonotype was observed at least ten times. Its antigen has not been determined. The input lacks base qualities; no much larger clone sits a single base away. The data stem from a study of post-analysis software for immune sequencing data (dated by TCRdb to the mid-2010s). About the study as a whole: Relapsing-remitting, secondary progressive and progressive-relapsing multiple sclerosis were recorded as disease courses, and subtype annotation was lacking for some patients. The patient repertoires were set against 11 previously published healthy control repertoires from donors whose ages ranged from 6 to 25 years. A subset of samples was prepared in parallel using single-end sample barcoding, then pooled and co-amplified after Illumina adapter ligation.

To prepare the library, PCR was applied. Sequencing relied on an Illumina HiSeq 2500. Unique molecular identifiers were incorporated into TCR beta cDNA libraries to reduce PCR and sequencing biases. Per 1 to 10 million input T cells, some 500,000 cDNA molecules were obtained, such that each molecule approximated one T cell. The patient libraries were prepared and sequenced with the same protocol used for the earlier healthy control dataset. Samples belonging to the same batch were prepared together, multiplexed and sequenced on a shared HiSeq lane. The authors' pipeline ran thus. MIGEC handled the raw barcoded reads, throwing out single-read molecular identifier groups before consensus assembly and CDR3 extraction. Clonotype tables were post-analysed with VDJtools, and diversity was normalized by down-sampling all datasets to the smallest sample size. Repertoire overlap clustering matched CDR3 amino acid but not nucleotide sequences to correct batch-related cross-sample contamination. The public reads were run again by TCRdb, first through fastp at Q25 and then through MiXCR, and only productive beta chains were kept. A single entry per CDR3 protein holds the most common genes and DNA from its merged rows. TCRdb, rather than the study authors, made the V and J calls. The sample table holds about 820,000 distinct CDR3 sequences, of which approximately 53% were seen once. Approximately 4.5% of the sample comes from the top ten.

Reading the germline V gene gives CDR1 SQVTM and CDR2 ANQGSEA. The CDR3, cysteine through phenylalanine, is 13 amino acids long. Solely the CDR3 DNA is kept, with 39 bases framed from the first base. V gives up 7 bases and J gives up 5 bases, and the segment between their germline ends measures 18 bases. To demonstrate the VDJtools post-analysis software, the study profiled TCR beta repertoires from the peripheral blood of 10 to 15 young patients with multiple sclerosis. The multiple sclerosis patients were children and adolescents between about 6 and 15 years of age. Study-wide findings and limitations: Direct clustering with F measure revealed strong co-clustering of samples prepared in the same batch, which led to a batch-effect correction. Normalized Chao1 diversity was significantly lower in multiple sclerosis patients than controls, suggesting substantial peripheral T-cell clonal expansion. Four or five TRBV segments, including TRBV5-6, TRBV5-1 and TRBV20-1, were significantly more frequent in patients than controls. The multiple sclerosis patient group was slightly younger than the control group.

This TCR was sampled from a girl under 18 with multiple sclerosis. The material sequenced was blood. The chain employs TRBV29-1 and TRBJ2-7; the D segment could be TRBD1, given 5 matching bases. The CDR3 protein is CSADGQTADEQYF. The DNA is as follows: TGCAGCGCCGATGGACAAACTGCTGACGAGCAGTACTTC.